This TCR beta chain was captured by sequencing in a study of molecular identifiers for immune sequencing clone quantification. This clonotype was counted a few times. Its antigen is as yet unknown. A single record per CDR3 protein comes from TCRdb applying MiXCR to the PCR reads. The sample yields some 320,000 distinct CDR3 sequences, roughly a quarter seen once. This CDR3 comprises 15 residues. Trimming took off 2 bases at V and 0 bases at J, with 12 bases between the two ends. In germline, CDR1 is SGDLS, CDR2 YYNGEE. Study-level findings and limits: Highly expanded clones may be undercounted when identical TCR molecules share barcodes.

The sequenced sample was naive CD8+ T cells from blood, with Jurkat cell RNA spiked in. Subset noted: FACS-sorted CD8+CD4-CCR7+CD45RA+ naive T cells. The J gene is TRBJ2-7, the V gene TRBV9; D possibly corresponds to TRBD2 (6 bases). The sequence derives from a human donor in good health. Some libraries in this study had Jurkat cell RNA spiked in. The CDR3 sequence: CASSVGAGHSYEQYF. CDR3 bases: TGTGCCAGCAGCGTCGGGGCGGGGCACTCCTACGAGCAGTACTTC.